The clone carrying this TCR beta chain came up a few times. What it recognizes is unknown. Germline lookup yields CDR1 SGHRS and CDR2 YFSETQ. V was trimmed by 1 base and J by 5 bases, leaving 9 bases between them. This CDR3 contains 14 residues. This PCR relied on a set of 60 Vbeta primers and 13 Jbeta primers. Some clones are missing from TCRdb's copy, which holds only in-frame ones; the method was immunoSEQ multiplex PCR. The repertoire holds some 150,000 clones, with roughly 9.6% as singletons. This specimen belongs to a study of cytomegalovirus exposure and HLA in healthy donors. General study results and limits: Using a false discovery rate of 0.05, a later analysis showed that approximately 17,000 TCR beta sequences were associated with HLA alleles. The classifier was said to identify cytomegalovirus status with high specificity and sensitivity. A later examination showed that TCR association rates differed by HLA locus, with DRB1 most and HLA-C fewest. Later work showed greater clonal expansion in HLA-associated TCR beta chains than in equally common others.

The source of this sequence is a woman aged 40 to 50 in good health and CMV-seropositive. Material for sequencing was PBMCs. The chain uses TRBV5-1 and TRBJ2-2; D unclear. The CDR3 is CASSLNSITGELFF. CDR3 in DNA: TGCGCCAGCAGCTTGAACAGTATAACCGGGGAGCTGTTTTTT.